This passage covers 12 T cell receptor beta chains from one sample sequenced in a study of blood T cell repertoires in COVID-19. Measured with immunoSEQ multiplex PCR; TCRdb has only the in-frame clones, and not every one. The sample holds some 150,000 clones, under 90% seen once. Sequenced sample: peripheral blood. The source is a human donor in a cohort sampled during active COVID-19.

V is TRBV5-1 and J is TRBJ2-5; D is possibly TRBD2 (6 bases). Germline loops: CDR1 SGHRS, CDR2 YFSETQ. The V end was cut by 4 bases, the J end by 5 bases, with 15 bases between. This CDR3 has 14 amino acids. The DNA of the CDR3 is TGCGCCAGCAGCGTTTCTGCGGGGTCGGAGACCCAGTACTTC. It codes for CASSVSAGSETQYF.

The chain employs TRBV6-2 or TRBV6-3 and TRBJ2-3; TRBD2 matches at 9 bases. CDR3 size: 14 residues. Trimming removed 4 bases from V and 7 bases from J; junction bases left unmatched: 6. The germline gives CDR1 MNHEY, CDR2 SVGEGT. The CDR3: CASSSGSGGHTQYF. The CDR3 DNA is TGTGCCAGCAGTTCGGGTAGCGGGGGACATACGCAGTATTTT.

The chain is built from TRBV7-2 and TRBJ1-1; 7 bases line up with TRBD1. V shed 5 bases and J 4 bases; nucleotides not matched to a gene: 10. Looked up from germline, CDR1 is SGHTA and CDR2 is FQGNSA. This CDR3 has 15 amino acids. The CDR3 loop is CASSARTGRATEAFF. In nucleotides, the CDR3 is TGTGCCAGCAGCGCCCGGACAGGTCGGGCCACTGAAGCTTTCTTT.

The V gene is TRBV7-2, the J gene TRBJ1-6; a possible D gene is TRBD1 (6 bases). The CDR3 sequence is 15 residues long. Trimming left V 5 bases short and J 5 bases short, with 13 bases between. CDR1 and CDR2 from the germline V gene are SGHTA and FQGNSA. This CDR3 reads CASSPRTANNSPLHF. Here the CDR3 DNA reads TGTGCCAGCAGCCCGCGGACAGCAAATAATTCACCCCTCCACTTT.

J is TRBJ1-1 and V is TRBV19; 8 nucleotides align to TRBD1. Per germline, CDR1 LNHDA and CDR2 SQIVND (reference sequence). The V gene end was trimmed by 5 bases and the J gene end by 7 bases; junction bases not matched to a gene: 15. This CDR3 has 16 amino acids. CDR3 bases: TGTGCCAGTAGTGGCTCCACAGGGGGGGCGAGGGGTGAAGCTTTCTTT. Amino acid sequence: CASSGSTGGARGEAFF.

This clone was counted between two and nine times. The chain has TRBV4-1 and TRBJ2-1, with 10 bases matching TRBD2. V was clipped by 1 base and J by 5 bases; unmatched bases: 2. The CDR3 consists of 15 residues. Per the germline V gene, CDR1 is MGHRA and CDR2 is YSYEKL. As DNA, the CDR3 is TGCGCCAGCAGCCAAGGAAGCGGGGGGGACAATGAGCAGTTCTTC. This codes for CASSQGSGGDNEQFF.

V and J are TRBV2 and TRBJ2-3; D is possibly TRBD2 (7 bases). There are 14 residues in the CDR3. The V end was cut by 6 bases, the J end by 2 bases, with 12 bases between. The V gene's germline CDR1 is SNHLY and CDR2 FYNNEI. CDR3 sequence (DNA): TGTGCCAGCAGCGAGGGGGGGGTCACAGATACGCAGTATTTT. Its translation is CASSEGGVTDTQYF.

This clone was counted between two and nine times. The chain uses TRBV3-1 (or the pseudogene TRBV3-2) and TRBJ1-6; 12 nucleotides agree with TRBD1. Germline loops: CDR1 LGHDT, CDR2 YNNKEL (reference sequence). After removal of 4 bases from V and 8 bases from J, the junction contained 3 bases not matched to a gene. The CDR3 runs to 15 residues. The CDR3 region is CASSLGTGGDSPLHF. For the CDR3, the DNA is TGTGCCAGCAGCCTGGGGACAGGGGGCGATTCACCCCTCCACTTT.

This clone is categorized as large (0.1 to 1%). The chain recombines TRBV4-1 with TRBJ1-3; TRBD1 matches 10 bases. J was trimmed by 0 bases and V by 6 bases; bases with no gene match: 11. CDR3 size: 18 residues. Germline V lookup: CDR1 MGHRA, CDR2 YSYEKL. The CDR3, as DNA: TGCGCCAGCAGACTCTCGACAGGGGGCGCGAACTCTGGAAACACCATATATTTT. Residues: CASRLSTGGANSGNTIYF.

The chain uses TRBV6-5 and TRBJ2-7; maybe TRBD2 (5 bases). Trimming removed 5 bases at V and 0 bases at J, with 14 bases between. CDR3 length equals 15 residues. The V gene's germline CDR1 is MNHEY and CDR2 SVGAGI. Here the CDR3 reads CASSRGITSSYEQYF. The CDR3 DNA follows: TGTGCCAGCAGTCGAGGGATCACAAGCTCCTACGAGCAGTACTTC.

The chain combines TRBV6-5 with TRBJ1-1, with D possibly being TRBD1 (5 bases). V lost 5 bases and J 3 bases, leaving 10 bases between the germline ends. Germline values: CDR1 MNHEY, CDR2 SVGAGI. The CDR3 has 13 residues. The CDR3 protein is CASSPPGDTEAFF. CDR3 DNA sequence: TGTGCCAGCAGTCCTCCGGGGGACACTGAAGCTTTCTTT.

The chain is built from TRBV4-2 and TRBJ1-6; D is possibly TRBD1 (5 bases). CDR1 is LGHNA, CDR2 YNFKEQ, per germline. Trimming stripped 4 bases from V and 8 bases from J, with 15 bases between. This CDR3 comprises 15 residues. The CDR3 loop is CASSLGQGRYSPLHF. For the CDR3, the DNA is TGTGCCAGCAGCCTTGGGCAGGGAAGATATTCACCCCTCCACTTT.